One and the same sample provided the 27 T cell receptor beta chains below, sequenced in a study of T cell repertoires in cytomegalovirus infection. TCRdb itself ran the reads through MiXCR, one entry per CDR3 protein. Of over 150,000 distinct CDR3 sequences detected, about a sixth appear once; the ten largest clones hold approximately 25%. Material for sequencing was CD8+ T cells from PBMCs. Receptor source: a human donor in good health (CMV status not recorded). Some clones in this sample may be carry-over from other donors' samples.

This clonotype was observed a handful of times. The chain combines TRBV6-2 or TRBV6-3 with TRBJ2-7, with 10 bases identical to TRBD1. V lost 4 bases to trimming and J lost 5 bases; unmatched junction nucleotides: 11. The CDR3 is 16 amino acids. The V gene's germline CDR1 is MNHEY and CDR2 SVGEGT. CDR3 DNA: TGTGCCAGCAGTTTGACGGACAGGGGGTATGGAAACGAGCAGTACTTC. The encoded protein is CASSLTDRGYGNEQYF.

This clonotype was seen only a few times. This chain uses TRBV7-2 with TRBJ2-3, with D possibly matching TRBD2 (7 bases). CDR1 is SGHTA and CDR2 is FQGNSA in the germline V gene. The CDR3 consists of 16 residues. The germline V and J ends were trimmed by 1 base and 6 bases, with 17 bases remaining between them. Here the CDR3 DNA reads TGTGCCAGCAGCTTAGTTGCCGGGGGGCCAGGTGATACGCAGTATTTT. Protein product: CASSLVAGGPGDTQYF.

The chain employs TRBV2 and TRBJ2-7; the D gene is possibly TRBD2 (6 bases). V was shortened by 4 bases and J by 4 bases, with 14 bases between the two germline ends. Germline assignment: CDR1 SNHLY and CDR2 FYNNEI. The CDR3 is made up of 14 amino acids. CDR3 protein: CASSVGLASYEQYF. CDR3 coding DNA: TGTGCCAGCAGTGTTGGGCTAGCGAGTTACGAGCAGTACTTC. The full variable domain, in which reference TRBV2 and TRBJ2-7 provide the parts outside the CDR3, is EPEVTQTPSHQVTQMGQEVILRCVPISNHLYFYWYRQILGQKVEFLVSFYNNEISEKSEIFDDQFSVERPDGSNFTLKIRSTKLEDSAMYFCASSVGLASYEQYFGPGTRLTVT.

The chain is built from TRBV5-6 and TRBJ1-5; D call uncertain. The CDR3 length is 17 residues. The V end lost 5 bases, the J end lost 1 base, and 19 bases lay between the germline ends. Germline values: CDR1 SGHDT, CDR2 YYEEEE. CDR3 sequence: CASSPGPAASSNQPQHF. CDR3 DNA: TGTGCCAGCAGTCCAGGTCCTGCAGCTTCGAGCAATCAGCCCCAGCATTTT. Combining the CDR3 with reference TRBV5-6 and TRBJ1-5 gives the whole variable domain DAGVTQSPTHLIKTRGQQVTLRCSPKSGHDTVSWYQQALGQGPQFIFQYYEEEERQRGNFPDRFSGHQFPNYSSELNVNALLLGDSALYLCASSPGPAASSNQPQHFGDGTRLSIL.

This clonotype was detected many times. The chain combines TRBV6-2 or TRBV6-3 with TRBJ2-2, with D maybe TRBD1 (6 bases). The V end was cut by 7 bases, the J end by 3 bases, with 15 bases between. Germline V gene data show CDR1 as MNHEY and CDR2 as SVGEGT. The CDR3 is 15 residues long. In DNA form, the CDR3 reads TGTGCCAGCACCCTAGGGGGAACCCACACCGGGGAGCTGTTTTTT. Protein sequence: CASTLGGTHTGELFF.

This clonotype was seen more than once but under ten times. The chain uses TRBV5-1 and TRBJ2-1; maybe TRBD1 (6 bases). Germline CDR1 SGHRS, CDR2 YFSETQ. Trimming cost V 0 bases and J 8 bases, with 12 bases left between them. CDR3 length equals 14 residues. The CDR3 DNA sequence: TGCGCCAGCAGCTTGGAAGTTTCAGGGGATGAGCAGTTCTTC. Amino acid sequence: CASSLEVSGDEQFF.

The chain carries TRBV29-1 and TRBJ2-2; D may be TRBD1 (5 bases). CDR1 and CDR2 (germline): SQVTM, ANQGSEA. The CDR3 contains 14 residues. V lost 3 bases and J 6 bases, leaving 14 bases between the germline ends. The CDR3 DNA sequence: TGCAGCGTTGATCAGGGTGAAGGGTCCGGGGAGCTGTTTTTT. This gives the protein CSVDQGEGSGELFF.

This chain joins TRBV11-2 and TRBJ1-2; D unresolved. The CDR3 has 14 residues. Looked up from germline, CDR1 is SGHAT and CDR2 is FQNNGV. Deletions cut 5 bases from V and 4 bases from J, with 14 bases between. CDR3 in DNA: TGTGCCAGCAGCCCAGCTCTCTATGGCTATGGCTACACCTTC. It specifies CASSPALYGYGYTF.

The rearrangement uses TRBV6-2 or TRBV6-3 and TRBJ2-1; the D is unclear. The CDR3 runs to 16 residues. The V end was cut by 0 bases, the J end by 4 bases, with 13 bases between. CDR1 MNHEY and CDR2 SVGEGT come from the germline V gene. The DNA for the CDR3 is TGTGCCAGCAGTTACTCGATGACGGCTCCTTACAATGAGCAGTTCTTC. The encoded protein is CASSYSMTAPYNEQFF.

V is TRBV12-3 or TRBV12-4 and J is TRBJ2-7; no clear D. V shed 5 bases and J shed 7 bases, with 12 bases lying between them. The CDR3 extends over 12 amino acids. The CDR3 DNA sequence: TGTGCCAGCAGTATCTTCCCCGTAGAGCAGTACTTC. It specifies CASSIFPVEQYF.

This clonotype has just a few counts. The rearrangement links TRBV6-2 or TRBV6-3 to TRBJ2-1, with D possibly being TRBD2 (6 bases). The CDR3 runs to 15 residues. Germline V lookup: CDR1 MNHEY, CDR2 SVGEGT. The V end was cut by 2 bases, the J end by 2 bases, with 10 bases between. CDR3 region: CASSYGWGAYNEQFF. CDR3 in DNA: TGTGCCAGCAGTTACGGGTGGGGGGCCTACAATGAGCAGTTCTTC.

This clonotype came up a few times. This chain joins TRBV19 and TRBJ1-5; tentative D call: TRBD1 (5 bases). Trimming cost V 5 bases and J 3 bases, with 17 bases left between them. In germline, CDR1 is LNHDA, CDR2 SQIVND (reference sequence). The CDR3 totals 16 residues. The CDR3 bases are TGTGCCAGTAGTTCGGAGGGGCGCAAGGTCAATCAGCCCCAGCATTTT. Its translation is CASSSEGRKVNQPQHF. Full variable domain (rest looked up from reference TRBV19 and TRBJ1-5): DGGITQSPKYLFRKEGQNVTLSCEQNLNHDAMYWYRQDPGQGLRLIYYSQIVNDFQKGDIAEGYSVSREKKESFPLTVTSAQKNPTAFYLCASSSEGRKVNQPQHFGDGTRLSIL.

V gene TRBV29-1 combines with J gene TRBJ1-2, with D possibly TRBD1 on 5 matching bases. V dropped 4 bases and J dropped 1 base, with 40 bases sitting between them. Germline lookup yields CDR1 SQVTM and CDR2 ANQGSEA. The CDR3 spans 23 residues. DNA of the CDR3: TGCAGCGTTGGGCCCGTGTATTTTGCCCGTGGGGCCGATCCCGCGACTGATAACTATGGCTACACCTTC. Translating gives CSVGPVYFARGADPATDNYGYTF.

This clonotype has just a few counts. This rearrangement joins TRBV20-1 to TRBJ2-7; D unclear. This CDR3 is built from 14 residues. CDR1 and CDR2 (germline): DFQATT, SNEGSKA (reference sequence). Trimming cost V 0 bases and J 6 bases, with 15 bases left between them. The CDR3, as DNA: TGCAGTGCTAGAGATCTCGAGAAGGGATTCGAGCAGTACTTC. It translates to CSARDLEKGFEQYF.

The genes are TRBV7-6 and TRBJ2-1, with TRBD1 matching over 8 bases. Trimming removed 5 bases from V and 6 bases from J; junction bases left unmatched: 3. CDR1 is SGHVS and CDR2 is FNYEAQ in the germline V gene. This CDR3 is 13 amino acids long. The CDR3: CASSEDRGNEQFF. The CDR3 DNA reads as TGTGCCAGCAGCGAAGACAGGGGCAATGAGCAGTTCTTC.

The chain has TRBV6-2 or TRBV6-3 and TRBJ2-7, with 10 nucleotides matching TRBD2. Germline CDR1 is MNHEY and CDR2 is SVGEGT. There are 16 residues in the CDR3. After removal of 5 bases from V and 4 bases from J, the junction contained 11 bases not matched to a gene. The CDR3 nucleotides read TGTGCCAGCAGTAGACAACTAGCGGGGCGACAGTACGAGCAGTACTTC. Protein sequence: CASSRQLAGRQYEQYF.

The chain couples TRBV14 to TRBJ1-6; the D gene is possibly TRBD1 (5 bases). Deletions cut 1 base from V and 10 bases from J, with 14 bases between. The CDR3 contains 15 residues. CDR1 is SGHDN, CDR2 FVKESK, per germline. The CDR3 reads CASSQVRGTGSPLHF. The CDR3 DNA reads as TGTGCCAGCAGCCAAGTGAGGGGAACTGGATCACCCCTCCACTTT.

The V gene is TRBV11-2, the J gene TRBJ1-4; D unresolved. With 4 bases removed from V and 1 base from J, the gap between germline ends came to 7 bases. CDR1 and CDR2 from the germline V gene are SGHAT and FQNNGV. There are 14 residues in the CDR3. In DNA form, the CDR3 reads TGTGCCAGCAGCTCCTCTCGAACTAATGAAAAACTGTTTTTT. Translation: CASSSSRTNEKLFF.

The chain uses TRBV20-1 and TRBJ1-5; no clear D gene. Per the germline V gene, CDR1 is DFQATT and CDR2 is SNEGSKA (reference sequence). Trimming left V 3 bases short and J 6 bases short, with 6 bases between. The CDR3 has 11 amino acids. The CDR3, as DNA: TGCAGTGCTAGCCCCGGTCAGCCCCAGCATTTT. It codes for CSASPGQPQHF.

This clonotype was seen repeatedly, ten times or more. CDR3 sequence: CASSLELWGTNEQYF. The CDR3 coding sequence is TGTGCCAGCAGCTTAGAGTTGTGGGGCACCAACGAGCAGTACTTC. V and J are TRBV7-8 and TRBJ2-7; possibly TRBD1 for D (5 bases). This CDR3 spans 15 amino acids. Germline V gives CDR1 SGHVS, CDR2 FQNEAQ. V lost 1 base to trimming and J lost 5 bases, with 15 bases between them.

In this sample, this clonotype turned up a few times. The V and J genes are TRBV6-6 and TRBJ1-1; D is unresolved. CDR3 size: 14 residues. Germline V gives CDR1 MNHNY, CDR2 SVGAGI (reference sequence). Trimming took off 7 bases at V and 3 bases at J, with 15 bases between the two ends. The CDR3 spells CASTLGFVDTEAFF. The CDR3 DNA is TGTGCCAGCACCCTAGGGTTTGTGGACACTGAAGCTTTCTTT.

The V call is TRBV6-2 or TRBV6-3, the J call TRBJ1-1; the match to TRBD1 covers 9 bases. This CDR3 is built from 16 residues. The V and J ends lost 5 bases and 0 bases, in that order; junction bases with no gene match: 7. The V gene's germline CDR1 is MNHEY and CDR2 SVGEGT. The CDR3 is CASSPLGQGMNTEAFF. The CDR3, as DNA: TGTGCCAGCAGTCCCTTGGGACAGGGAATGAACACTGAAGCTTTCTTT.

V gene TRBV6-2 or TRBV6-3 combines with J gene TRBJ1-5; a weak D match, TRBD1 (5 bases). CDR1 and CDR2 from the germline V gene are MNHEY and SVGEGT. Trimming removed 2 bases at V and 5 bases at J, with 10 bases between. The CDR3 has 14 residues. The CDR3 protein is CASSYAAGDQPQHF. CDR3 sequence (DNA): TGTGCCAGCAGTTACGCAGCGGGGGATCAGCCCCAGCATTTT.

This clonotype was recorded a few times. This chain uses TRBV7-9 with TRBJ1-2; 7 nucleotides line up with TRBD1. The germline CDR1 and CDR2 sequences are SEHNR and FQNEAQ (reference sequence). Losses at the gene ends were 4 bases for V and 6 bases for J; bases not matched to a gene: 5. This CDR3 spans 13 amino acids. The CDR3 loop reads CASSSTGYDGYTF. In DNA form, the CDR3 reads TGTGCCAGCAGCTCGACAGGGTACGATGGCTACACCTTC.

The genes are TRBV7-9 and TRBJ2-4; unclear D gene. The germline gives CDR1 SEHNR, CDR2 FQNEAQ (reference sequence). The germline V and J ends were trimmed by 4 bases and 11 bases, with 12 bases remaining between them. The CDR3 contains 12 residues. CDR3 bases: TGTGCCAGCAGCTCCGACCCTTTCCTTCAGTACTTC. Protein product: CASSSDPFLQYF.

The J gene is TRBJ2-1, the V gene TRBV7-2; 7 nucleotides align to TRBD2. V was pared by 1 base and J by 8 bases, with 11 bases of the junction left unmatched. This CDR3 has 16 amino acids. Germline CDR1 and CDR2: SGHTA and FQGNSA. In nucleotides, the CDR3 is TGTGCCAGCAGCTTAGGGGGACCGGGGGGAGGGTATGAGCAGTTCTTC. This codes for CASSLGGPGGGYEQFF.

This clonotype was found a few times. V usage is TRBV7-8 and J usage is TRBJ2-1; TRBD2 matches at 9 bases. Germline CDR1 and CDR2: SGHVS and FQNEAQ. This CDR3 has 15 residues. Trimming removed 5 bases from V and 8 bases from J; junction bases left unmatched: 10. This chain's CDR3 is CASSPGLALRDEQFF. The CDR3 nucleotides are TGTGCCAGCAGCCCGGGACTAGCTCTGCGGGATGAGCAGTTCTTC.